This TCR beta chain was sequenced during a study of shared T cell receptors in the human thymus. V gave up 5 bases and J gave up 7 bases; unmatched junction bases: 10. The CDR3 is 16 residues long. Germline CDR1 is SEHNR and CDR2 is FQNEAQ (reference sequence). Only in-frame clones appear in the TCRdb table, and some are missing; sequencing was by immunoSEQ multiplex PCR. The sample carries hundreds of thousands of clones, around 87% recorded once. The same specimen was also included in a second study, on human thymus T cells. This second report adds: Resections were taken during corrective heart surgery, and the thymus tissue came from these. Gene usage for V and J segments appeared biased in thymic and blood repertoires. What related research reported was that thymic repertoires overlapped highly among unrelated individuals.

The chain combines TRBV7-9 with TRBJ1-6; the match to TRBD1 covers 8 bases. Sequences were obtained from thymocytes. The source of this sequence is a boy younger than two with a congenital heart defect. Here the CDR3 reads CASSPTDRGGNSPLHF. The CDR3 bases are TGTGCCAGCAGCCCCACCGACAGGGGCGGCAATTCACCCCTCCACTTT. Using reference TRBV7-9 and TRBJ1-6 for the parts outside the CDR3, the full variable domain is DTGVSQNPRHKITKRGQNVTFRCDPISEHNRLYWYRQTLGQGPEFLTYFQNEAQLEKSRLLSDRFSAERPKGSFSTLEIQRTEQGDSAMYLCASSPTDRGGNSPLHFGNGTRLTVT.